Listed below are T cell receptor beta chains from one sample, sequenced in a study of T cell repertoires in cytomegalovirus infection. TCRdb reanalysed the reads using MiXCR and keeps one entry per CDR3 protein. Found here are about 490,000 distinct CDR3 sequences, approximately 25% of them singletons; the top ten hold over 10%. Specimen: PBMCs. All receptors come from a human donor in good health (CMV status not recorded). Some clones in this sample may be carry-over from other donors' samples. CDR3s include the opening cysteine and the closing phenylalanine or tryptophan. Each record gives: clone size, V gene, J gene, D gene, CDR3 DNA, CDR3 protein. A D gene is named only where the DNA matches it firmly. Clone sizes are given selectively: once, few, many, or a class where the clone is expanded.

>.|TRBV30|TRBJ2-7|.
TGTGCCTGGAGTGTCTTGGGAGGTTTCCCGTACTACGAGCAGTACTTC
CAWSVLGGFPYYEQYF
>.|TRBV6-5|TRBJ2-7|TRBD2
TGTGCCAGCAGTTCCCTAGCGGGAGGGGCCTACGAGCAGTACTTC
CASSSLAGGAYEQYF
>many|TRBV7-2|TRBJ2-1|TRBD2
TGTGCCAGCAGCCTGCCCGCTAGCGGGAGAAGGGTGTACAATGAGCAGTTCTTC
CASSLPASGRRVYNEQFF
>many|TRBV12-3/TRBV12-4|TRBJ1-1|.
TGTGCCAGCAGGTACAGGGCGAACACTGAAGCTTTCTTT
CASRYRANTEAFF
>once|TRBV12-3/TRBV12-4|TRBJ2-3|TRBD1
TGTGCCAGCAGTCCCCGGGACAGACAGTCAGATACGCAGTATTTT
CASSPRDRQSDTQYF
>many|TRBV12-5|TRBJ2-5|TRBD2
TGTGCTAGTGGTCCCGATAGCGGGAGAGGCGAGACCCAGTACTTC
CASGPDSGRGETQYF
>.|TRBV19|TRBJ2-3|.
TGTGCCAGTAGATTAGGAGGGTTGGGCACAGATACGCAGTATTTT
CASRLGGLGTDTQYF
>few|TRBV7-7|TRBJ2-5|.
TGTGCTAGCAGCCCCTACGGACCGTACCAAGAGACCCAGTACTTC
CASSPYGPYQETQYF
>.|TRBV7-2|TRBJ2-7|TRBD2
TGTGCCACCACAAAGCGGGAGGGAACCTACGAGCAGTACTTC
CATTKREGTYEQYF
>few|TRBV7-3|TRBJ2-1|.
TGTGCCAGCAGCCCGTACACGGACAATGAGCAGTTCTTC
CASSPYTDNEQFF
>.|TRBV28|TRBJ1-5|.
TGTGCCAGCAGTTTATCTCCTCAGCCCCAGCATTTT
CASSLSPQPQHF